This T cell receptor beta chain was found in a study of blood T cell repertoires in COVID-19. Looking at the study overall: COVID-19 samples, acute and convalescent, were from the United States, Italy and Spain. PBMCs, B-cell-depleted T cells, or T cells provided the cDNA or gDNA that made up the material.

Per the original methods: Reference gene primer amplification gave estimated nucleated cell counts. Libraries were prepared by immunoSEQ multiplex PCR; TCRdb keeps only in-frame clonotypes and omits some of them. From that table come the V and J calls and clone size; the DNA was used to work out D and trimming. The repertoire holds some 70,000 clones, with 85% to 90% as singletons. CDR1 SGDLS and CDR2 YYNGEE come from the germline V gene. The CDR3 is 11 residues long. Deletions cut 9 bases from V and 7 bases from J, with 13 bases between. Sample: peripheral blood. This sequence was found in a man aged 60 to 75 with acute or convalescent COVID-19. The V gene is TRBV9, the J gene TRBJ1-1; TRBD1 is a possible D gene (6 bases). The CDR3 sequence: CATHRVDEAFF. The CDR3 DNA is TGTGCCACCCACAGGGTTGATGAAGCTTTCTTT.